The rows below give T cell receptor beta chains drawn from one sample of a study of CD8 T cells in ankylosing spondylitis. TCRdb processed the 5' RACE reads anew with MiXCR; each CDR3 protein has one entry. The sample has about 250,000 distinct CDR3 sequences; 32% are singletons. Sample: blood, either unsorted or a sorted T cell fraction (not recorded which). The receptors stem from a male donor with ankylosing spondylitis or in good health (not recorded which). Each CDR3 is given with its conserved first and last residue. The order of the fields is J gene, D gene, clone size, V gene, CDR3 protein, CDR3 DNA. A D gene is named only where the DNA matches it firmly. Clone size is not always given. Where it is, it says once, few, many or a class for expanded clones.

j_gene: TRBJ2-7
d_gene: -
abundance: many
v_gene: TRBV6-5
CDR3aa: CASSYGGPSFEQYF
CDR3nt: TGTGCCAGCAGTTACGGGGGCCCCTCTTTCGAGCAGTACTTC

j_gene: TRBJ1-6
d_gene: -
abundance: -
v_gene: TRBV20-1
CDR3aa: CSARVSSYNSPLHF
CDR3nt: TGCAGTGCTAGGGTGAGCTCCTATAATTCACCCCTCCACTTT

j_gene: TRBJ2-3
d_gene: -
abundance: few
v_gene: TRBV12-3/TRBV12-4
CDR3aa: CASSPSVRGDTQYF
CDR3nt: TGTGCCAGCAGTCCAAGCGTCAGGGGAGATACGCAGTATTTT

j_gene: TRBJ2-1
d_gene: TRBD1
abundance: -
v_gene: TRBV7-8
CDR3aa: CASSSVDRARHNEQFF
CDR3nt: TGTGCCAGCAGCTCCGTGGACAGGGCTAGGCACAATGAGCAGTTCTTC

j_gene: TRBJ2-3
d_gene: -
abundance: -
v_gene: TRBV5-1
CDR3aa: CASSAGHGVATQYF
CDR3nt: TGCGCCAGCAGCGCGGGACACGGTGTAGCTACGCAGTATTTT

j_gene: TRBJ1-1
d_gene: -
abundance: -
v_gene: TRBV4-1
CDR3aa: CASSQVGGLNTEAFF
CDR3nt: TGCGCCAGCAGCCAAGTGGGGGGTCTGAACACTGAAGCTTTCTTT

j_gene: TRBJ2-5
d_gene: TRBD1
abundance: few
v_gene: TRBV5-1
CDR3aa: CASGPGQAKETQYF
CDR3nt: TGCGCCAGCGGACCGGGACAGGCCAAAGAGACCCAGTACTTC

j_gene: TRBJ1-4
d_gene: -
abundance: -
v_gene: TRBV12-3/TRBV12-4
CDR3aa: CASSLRLYNEKLFF
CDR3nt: TGTGCCAGCAGTTTACGGCTGTATAATGAAAAACTGTTTTTT

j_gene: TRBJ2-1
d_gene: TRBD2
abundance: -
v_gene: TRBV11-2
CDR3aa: CASSLLTSGGWNEQFF
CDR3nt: TGTGCCAGCAGCCTCCTTACCTCGGGAGGTTGGAATGAGCAGTTCTTC

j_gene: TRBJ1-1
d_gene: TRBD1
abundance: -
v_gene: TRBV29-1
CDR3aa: CSVPQGGTEAFF
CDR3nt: TGCAGCGTGCCCCAGGGGGGCACTGAAGCTTTCTTT

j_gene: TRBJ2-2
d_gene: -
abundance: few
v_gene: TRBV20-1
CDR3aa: CSARRGGPNTGELFF
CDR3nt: TGCAGTGCTAGGAGGGGGGGGCCTAACACCGGGGAGCTGTTTTTT

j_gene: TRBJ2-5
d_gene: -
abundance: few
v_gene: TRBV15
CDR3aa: CATSGEDRQETQYF
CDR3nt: TGTGCCACCAGCGGCGAGGACAGACAAGAGACCCAGTACTTC

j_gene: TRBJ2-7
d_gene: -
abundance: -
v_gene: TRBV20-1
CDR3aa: CSARDAGYEQYF
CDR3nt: TGCAGTGCTAGAGATGCGGGCTACGAGCAGTACTTC

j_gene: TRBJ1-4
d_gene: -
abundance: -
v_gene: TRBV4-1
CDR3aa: CASSQTGTTNEKLFF
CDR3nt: TGCGCCAGCAGCCAAACCGGGACAACTAATGAAAAACTGTTTTTT

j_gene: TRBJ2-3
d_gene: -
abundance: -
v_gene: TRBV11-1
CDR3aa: CASSSRDGTQYF
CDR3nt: TGTGCCAGCAGCTCGCGGGACGGTACGCAGTATTTT